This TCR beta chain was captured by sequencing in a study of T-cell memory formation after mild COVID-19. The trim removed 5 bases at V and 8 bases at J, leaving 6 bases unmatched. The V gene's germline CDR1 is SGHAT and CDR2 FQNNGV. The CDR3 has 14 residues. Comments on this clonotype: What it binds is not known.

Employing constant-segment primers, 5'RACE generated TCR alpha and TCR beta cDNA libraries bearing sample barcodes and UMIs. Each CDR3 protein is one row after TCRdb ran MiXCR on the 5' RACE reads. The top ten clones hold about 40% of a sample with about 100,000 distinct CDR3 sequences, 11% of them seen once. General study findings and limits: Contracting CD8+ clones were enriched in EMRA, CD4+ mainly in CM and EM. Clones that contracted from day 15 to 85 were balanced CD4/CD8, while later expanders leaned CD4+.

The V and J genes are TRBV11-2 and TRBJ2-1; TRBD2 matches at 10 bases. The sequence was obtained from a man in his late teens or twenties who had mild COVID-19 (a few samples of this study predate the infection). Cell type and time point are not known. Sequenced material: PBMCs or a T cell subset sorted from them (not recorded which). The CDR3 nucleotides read TGTGCCAGCAGCGACAGCGGGGGGGCCCATGAGCAGTTCTTC. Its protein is CASSDSGGAHEQFF. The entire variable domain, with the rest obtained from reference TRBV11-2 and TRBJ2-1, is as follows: EAGVAQSPRYKIIEKRQSVAFWCNPISGHATLYWYQQILGQGPKLLIQFQNNGVVDDSQLPKDRFSAERLKGVDSTLKIQPAKLEDSAVYLCASSDSGGAHEQFFGPGTRLTVL.